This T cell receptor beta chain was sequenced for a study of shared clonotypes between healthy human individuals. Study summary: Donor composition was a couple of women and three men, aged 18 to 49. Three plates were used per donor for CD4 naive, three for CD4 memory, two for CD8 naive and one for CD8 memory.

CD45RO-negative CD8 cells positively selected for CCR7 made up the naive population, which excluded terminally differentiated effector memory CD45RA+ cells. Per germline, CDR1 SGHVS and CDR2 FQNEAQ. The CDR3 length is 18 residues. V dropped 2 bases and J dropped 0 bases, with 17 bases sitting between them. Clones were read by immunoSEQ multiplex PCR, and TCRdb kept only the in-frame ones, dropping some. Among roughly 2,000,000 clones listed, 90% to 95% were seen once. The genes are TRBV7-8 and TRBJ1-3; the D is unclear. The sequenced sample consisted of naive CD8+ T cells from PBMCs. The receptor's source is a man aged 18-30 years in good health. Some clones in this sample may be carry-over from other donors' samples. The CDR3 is CASSLKASRKYSGNTIYF. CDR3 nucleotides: TGTGCCAGCAGCTTAAAGGCAAGCCGAAAATACTCTGGAAACACCATATATTTT.